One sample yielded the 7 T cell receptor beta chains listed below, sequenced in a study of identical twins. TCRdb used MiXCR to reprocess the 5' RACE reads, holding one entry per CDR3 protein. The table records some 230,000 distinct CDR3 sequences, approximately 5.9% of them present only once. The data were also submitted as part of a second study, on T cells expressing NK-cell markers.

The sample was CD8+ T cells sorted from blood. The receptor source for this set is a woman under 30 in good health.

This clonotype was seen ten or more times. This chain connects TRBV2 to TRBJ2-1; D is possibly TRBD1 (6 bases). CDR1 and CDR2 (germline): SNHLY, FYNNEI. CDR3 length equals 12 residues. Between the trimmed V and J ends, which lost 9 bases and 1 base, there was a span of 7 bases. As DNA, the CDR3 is TGTGCCAGACAGGGATCCTACAATGAGCAGTTCTTC. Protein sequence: CARQGSYNEQFF.

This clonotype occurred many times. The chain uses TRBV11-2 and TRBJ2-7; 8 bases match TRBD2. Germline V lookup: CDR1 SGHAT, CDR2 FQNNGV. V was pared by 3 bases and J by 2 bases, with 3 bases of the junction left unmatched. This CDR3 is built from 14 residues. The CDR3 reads CASSFGAGAYEQYF. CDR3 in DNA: TGTGCCAGCAGCTTCGGAGCGGGAGCCTACGAGCAGTACTTC.

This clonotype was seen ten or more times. The CDR3 nucleotides read TGCGCCAGCAGCGGATTAGCGGGAGGCTCTAGCACAGATACGCAGTATTTT. Its translation: CASSGLAGGSSTDTQYF. The rearrangement links TRBV5-1 to TRBJ2-3, with 10 bases that match TRBD2. The CDR3 consists of 17 residues. V lost 4 bases, J lost 0 bases, and 8 bases stayed unmatched. CDR1 is SGHRS and CDR2 is YFSETQ in the germline V gene. Based on the CDR3 plus reference TRBV5-1 and TRBJ2-3, the full variable domain is KAGVTQTPRYLIKTRGQQVTLSCSPISGHRSVSWYQQTPGQGLQFLFEYFSETQRNKGNFPGRFSGRQFSNSRSEMNVSTLELGDSALYLCASSGLAGGSSTDTQYFGPGTRLTVL.

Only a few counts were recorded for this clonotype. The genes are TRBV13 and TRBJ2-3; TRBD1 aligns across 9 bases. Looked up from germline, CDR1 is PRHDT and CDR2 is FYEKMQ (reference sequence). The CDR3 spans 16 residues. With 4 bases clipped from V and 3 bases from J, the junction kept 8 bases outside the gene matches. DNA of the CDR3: TGTGCCAGCAGCTCGGGAGAGACAGGGGGAACAGATACGCAGTATTTT. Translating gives CASSSGETGGTDTQYF. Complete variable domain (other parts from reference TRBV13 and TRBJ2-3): AAGVIQSPRHLIKEKRETATLKCYPIPRHDTVYWYQQGPGQDPQFLISFYEKMQSDKGSIPDRFSAQQFSDYHSELNMSSLELGDSALYFCASSSGETGGTDTQYFGPGTRLTVL.

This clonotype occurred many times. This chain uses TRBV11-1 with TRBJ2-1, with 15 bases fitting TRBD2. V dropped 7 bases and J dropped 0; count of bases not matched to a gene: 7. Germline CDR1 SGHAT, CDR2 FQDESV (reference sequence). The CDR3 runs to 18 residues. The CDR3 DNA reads TGTGCCAGCACCGAAGGGACTAGCGGGAGGAGCTCCTACAATGAGCAGTTCTTC. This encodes CASTEGTSGRSSYNEQFF.

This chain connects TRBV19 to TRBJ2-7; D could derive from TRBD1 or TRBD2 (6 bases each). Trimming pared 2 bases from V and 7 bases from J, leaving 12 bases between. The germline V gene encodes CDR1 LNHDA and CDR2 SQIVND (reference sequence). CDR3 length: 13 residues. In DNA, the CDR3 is TGTGCCAGTAGTATAACGGGGGCCGGGGAGCAGTACTTC. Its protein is CASSITGAGEQYF.

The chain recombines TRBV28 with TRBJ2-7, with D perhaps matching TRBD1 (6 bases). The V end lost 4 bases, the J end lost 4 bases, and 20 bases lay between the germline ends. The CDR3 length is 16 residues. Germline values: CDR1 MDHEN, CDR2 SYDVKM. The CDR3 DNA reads TGTGCCAGCAGTTCGGAGCTCGGACAGTTGCCTTACGAGCAGTACTTC. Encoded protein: CASSSELGQLPYEQYF.